The 20 T cell receptor beta chains below all came from one sample that was sequenced in a study of blood T cells in healthy people across ages. It was with a sample-barcoded 5' primer and a J-beta primer mix that a second PCR of about 7 to 12 cycles was run. TCRdb analysed the 5' RACE reads with MiXCR anew, one entry per CDR3 protein. This table has 1.5 million to 2 million distinct CDR3 sequences, 25% to 30% appearing once. Sequencing input: blood. The receptor source for this set is a woman aged 25 to 39 in good health.

The sample holds a few counts of this clonotype. CDR3 in amino acids: CASSLGGRSYGYTF. CDR3 nucleotide sequence: TGTGCCAGCAGTTTGGGGGGCCGATCCTATGGCTACACCTTC. The chain recombines TRBV28 with TRBJ1-2; a possible D gene is TRBD1 (6 bases). Trimming removed 3 bases from V and 4 bases from J, with 12 bases in between. Germline CDR1 and CDR2: MDHEN and SYDVKM. The CDR3 has 14 residues.

The J gene is TRBJ2-1, the V gene TRBV5-1; 12 bases are shared with TRBD2. The CDR3 is 14 residues long. J gave up 9 bases and V 4 bases, and 5 bases lay outside the gene matches. Germline CDR1 SGHRS, CDR2 YFSETQ. The DNA for the CDR3 is TGCGCCAGCAGCATGGGACTAGCGGGTGTTGAGCAGTTCTTC. Protein product: CASSMGLAGVEQFF.

In its sample, this clonotype was seen a few times. The chain links TRBV4-1 to TRBJ2-7; perhaps TRBD1 as D (6 bases). The CDR3 runs to 15 residues. From germline, CDR1 is MGHRA and CDR2 YSYEKL. Trimming took off 2 bases at V and 1 base at J, with 12 bases between the two ends. CDR3 residues: CASSQNPGVSYEQYF. The CDR3 nucleotides are TGCGCCAGCAGCCAAAACCCAGGGGTTTCCTACGAGCAGTACTTC.

The gene calls are TRBV20-1 and TRBJ2-1; a weak D match, TRBD2 (5 bases). V shed 6 bases and J shed 1 base, with 13 bases lying between them. The germline CDR1 and CDR2 sequences are DFQATT and SNEGSKA (reference sequence). This CDR3 region has 14 residues. CDR3 region: CSAPEAGSYNEQFF. The DNA of the CDR3 is TGCAGTGCCCCGGAGGCGGGTTCCTACAATGAGCAGTTCTTC.

The rearrangement joins TRBV5-1 to TRBJ2-2; 7 nucleotides line up with TRBD2. This CDR3 is built from 16 residues. The J segment lost 6 bases and the V segment lost 0 bases, leaving 8 bases of the junction unmatched. CDR1 is SGHRS, CDR2 YFSETQ, per germline. The CDR3 sequence is CASSLDTAGTAGELFF. CDR3 nucleotide sequence: TGCGCCAGCAGCTTGGATACAGCGGGAACGGCCGGGGAGCTGTTTTTT.

This chain connects TRBV20-1 to TRBJ2-5, with 8 bases aligning to TRBD1. Germline V gene data show CDR1 as DFQATT and CDR2 as SNEGSKA (reference sequence). This CDR3 contains 13 residues. The V segment lost 4 bases and the J segment 2 bases; nucleotides outside the gene matches: 3. CDR3 amino acids: CSAKGQGQETQYF. The CDR3 coding sequence is TGCAGTGCTAAAGGACAGGGACAAGAGACCCAGTACTTC.

The chain links TRBV12-3 or TRBV12-4 to TRBJ2-1; D ambiguous. V was trimmed by 2 bases and J by 9 bases, leaving 8 bases between them. The CDR3 contains 12 residues. In DNA form, the CDR3 reads TGTGCCAGCAGTTTACGTGAGGCTGAGCAGTTCTTC. Protein sequence: CASSLREAEQFF.

This clonotype was picked up many times. V is TRBV5-6 and J is TRBJ2-6, with 7 bases lining up with TRBD2. The J segment lost 0 bases and the V segment lost 2 bases, leaving 8 bases of the junction unmatched. The germline CDR1 and CDR2 sequences are SGHDT and YYEEEE. The CDR3 runs 18 residues. CDR3 region: CASSFGSAGHSGANVLTF. The CDR3 DNA sequence: TGTGCCAGCAGCTTTGGGTCAGCGGGGCACTCTGGGGCCAACGTCCTGACTTTC.

The chain links TRBV7-3 to TRBJ2-1, with D possibly TRBD2 on 6 matching bases. V dropped 0 bases and J dropped 3 bases, with 12 bases sitting between them. CDR3 length equals 16 residues. The V gene's germline CDR1 is SGHTA and CDR2 FQGTGA. The CDR3 reads CASSLTAGRIYNEQFF. CDR3 coding DNA: TGTGCCAGCAGCTTAACGGCCGGGAGAATCTACAATGAGCAGTTCTTC.

J is TRBJ1-1 and V is TRBV3-1; maybe TRBD1 (5 bases). V was pared by 4 bases and J by 5 bases, with 14 bases between. This CDR3 has 14 amino acids. The germline V gene encodes CDR1 LGHDT and CDR2 YNNKEL (reference sequence). This chain's CDR3 is CASSRWDVLTEAFF. The CDR3 DNA follows: TGTGCCAGCAGCCGATGGGACGTTCTAACTGAAGCTTTCTTT.

This clonotype has just one count. V usage is TRBV20-1 and J usage is TRBJ1-3; TRBD1 might be the D (6 bases). CDR1 and CDR2 (germline): DFQATT, SNEGSKA (reference sequence). CDR3 length equals 14 residues. The V end lost 4 bases, the J end lost 3 bases, and 13 bases lay between the germline ends. CDR3 bases: TGCAGTGCTATGAGCCCAGGGGATGGAAACACCATATATTTT. This codes for CSAMSPGDGNTIYF.

The CDR3 DNA reads TGTGCCAGCAGTTTCGACAGGGGCGGGAACTATGGCTACACCTTC. This translates into CASSFDRGGNYGYTF. This chain connects TRBV12-3 or TRBV12-4 to TRBJ1-2, with 8 bases matching TRBD1. The CDR3 spans 15 residues. V lost 3 bases and J lost 2; bases outside the gene matches: 5.

The CDR3 sequence: CSARDIKTERMETQYF. The CDR3 DNA reads TGCAGTGCTAGAGATATCAAGACAGAAAGGATGGAGACCCAGTACTTC. V usage is TRBV20-1 and J usage is TRBJ2-5; TRBD1 might be the D (5 bases). The germline V and J ends were trimmed by 0 bases and 5 bases, with 19 bases remaining between them. The CDR3 sequence is 16 residues long. Looked up from germline, CDR1 is DFQATT and CDR2 is SNEGSKA (reference sequence).

The sample holds one count of this clonotype. The chain links TRBV29-1 to TRBJ2-7; 7 positions match TRBD1. Germline-derived CDR1 and CDR2 are SQVTM and ANQGSEA. J gave up 4 bases and V 7 bases, and 4 bases lay outside the gene matches. The CDR3 extends over 11 amino acids. The CDR3 region is CSGDSRYEQYF. CDR3 nucleotides: TGCAGCGGGGACAGTAGGTACGAGCAGTACTTC.

This clonotype was recorded at least ten times. This chain uses TRBV5-1 with TRBJ2-1; possibly TRBD1 for D (6 bases). This CDR3 has 12 amino acids. V dropped 3 bases and J dropped 10 bases, with 11 bases sitting between them. Germline loops: CDR1 SGHRS, CDR2 YFSETQ. The CDR3 protein is CASSSQGREQFF. In DNA form, the CDR3 reads TGCGCCAGCAGCTCCCAGGGGCGGGAGCAGTTCTTC.

J is TRBJ1-1 and V is TRBV5-4; tentatively, D is TRBD1 (6 bases). This CDR3 is built from 15 residues. Per the germline V gene, CDR1 is SGHNT and CDR2 is YYREEE (reference sequence). Trimming left V 3 bases short and J 0 bases short, with 12 bases between. The CDR3 loop reads CASSYQDRLNTEAFF. The DNA for the CDR3 is TGTGCCAGCAGCTACCAAGACAGGCTGAACACTGAAGCTTTCTTT.

In its sample, this clonotype was seen a few times. The V and J genes are TRBV7-2 and TRBJ2-1; D not certain. Trimming stripped 1 base from V and 6 bases from J, with 7 bases between. The CDR3 has 13 residues. CDR1 is SGHTA and CDR2 is FQGNSA in the germline V gene. The CDR3 sequence is CASSLGHGNEQFF. In DNA, the CDR3 is TGTGCCAGCAGCTTAGGTCACGGCAATGAGCAGTTCTTC.

This clonotype has only a few counts. The chain employs TRBV2 and TRBJ2-3; TRBD2 aligns across 10 bases. With V trimmed by 8 bases and J by 0 bases, 11 bases remained unmatched. Germline lookup yields CDR1 SNHLY and CDR2 FYNNEI. The CDR3 runs 17 residues. The CDR3 sequence: CASLRASGGPSTDTQYF. CDR3 nucleotide sequence: TGTGCCAGCCTGAGGGCTAGCGGGGGACCTAGCACAGATACGCAGTATTTT.

The chain links TRBV9 to TRBJ2-3, with D perhaps matching TRBD2 (7 bases). The V and J ends lost 4 bases and 5 bases respectively, with 17 bases between them. The CDR3 length is 15 residues. Germline V gives CDR1 SGDLS, CDR2 YYNGEE. Here the CDR3 reads CASSPEGGALDTQYF. The DNA of the CDR3 is TGTGCCAGCAGCCCAGAAGGGGGGGCCTTAGATACGCAGTATTTT.

The chain links TRBV27 to TRBJ1-1; 10 bases line up with TRBD1. The V gene end was trimmed by 4 bases and the J gene end by 5 bases; junction bases not matched to a gene: 7. CDR3 length: 15 residues. Germline V lookup: CDR1 MNHEY, CDR2 SMNVEV (reference sequence). The CDR3 region has the DNA TGTGCCAGCAGTTCGATGACAGGGGGCCGAACTGAAGCTTTCTTT. Its translation is CASSSMTGGRTEAFF.